Included here is one TCR beta chain sequence, with context. This likely comes from a read error, as the CDR3 has no conserved phenylalanine or tryptophan at its end. Because the CDR3's place on the DNA is in doubt, the DNA is left out and the CDR3 is given as listed by TCRdb. From RNA, the CDR3 regions of TCR beta chains were amplified and sequenced. First-round RT-PCR employed HTBI primers, with a second-round multiplex PCR after it. TCRdb re-called the multiplex PCR reads through MiXCR, storing one row per CDR3 protein. In the table there are about 1.1 million distinct CDR3 sequences, 36% of which are singletons. The data are from a study of Graves' ophthalmopathy and Graves' hyperthyroidism. Germline CDR1 ENHRY, CDR2 SYGVKD. Counting both end residues, the CDR3 totals 16 amino acids.

The source of this sequence is an adult man with Graves' hyperthyroidism. The sample comprised peripheral blood or thyroid tissue (not recorded which). This rearrangement joins TRBV10-3 to TRBJ1-4; the D call of TRBD1 is as the table states it, not checked on the DNA. CDR3 region: CAISEPRDREISGTNY.